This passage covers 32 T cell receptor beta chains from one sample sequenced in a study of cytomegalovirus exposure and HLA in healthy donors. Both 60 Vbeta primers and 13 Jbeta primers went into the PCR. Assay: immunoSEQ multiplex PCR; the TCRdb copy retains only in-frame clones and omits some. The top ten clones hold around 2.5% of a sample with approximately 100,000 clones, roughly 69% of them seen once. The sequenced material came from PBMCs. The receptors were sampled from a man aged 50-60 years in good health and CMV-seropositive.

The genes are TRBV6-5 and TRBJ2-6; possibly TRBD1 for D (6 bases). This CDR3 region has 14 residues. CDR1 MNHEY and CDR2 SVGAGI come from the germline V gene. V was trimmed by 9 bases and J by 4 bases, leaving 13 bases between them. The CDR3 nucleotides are TGTGCCAGTACCGGGACAAACGGGGCCAACGTCCTGACTTTC. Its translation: CASTGTNGANVLTF.

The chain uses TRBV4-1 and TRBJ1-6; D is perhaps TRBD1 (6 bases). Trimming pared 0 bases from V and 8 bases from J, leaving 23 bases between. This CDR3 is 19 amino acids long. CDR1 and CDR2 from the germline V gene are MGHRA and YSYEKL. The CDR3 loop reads CASSQDGVPGANGDSPLHF. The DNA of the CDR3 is TGCGCCAGCAGCCAAGATGGGGTGCCAGGGGCTAACGGGGATTCACCCCTCCACTTT.

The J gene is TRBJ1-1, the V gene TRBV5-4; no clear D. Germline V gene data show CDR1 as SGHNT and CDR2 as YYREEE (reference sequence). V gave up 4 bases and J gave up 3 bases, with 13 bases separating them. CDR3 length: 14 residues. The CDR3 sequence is CASSGPGRDTEAFF. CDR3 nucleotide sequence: TGTGCCAGCAGCGGACCCGGGAGGGACACTGAAGCTTTCTTT.

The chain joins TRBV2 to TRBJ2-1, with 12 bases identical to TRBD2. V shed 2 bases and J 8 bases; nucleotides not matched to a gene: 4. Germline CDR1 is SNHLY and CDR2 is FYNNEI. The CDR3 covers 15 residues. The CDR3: CASSEPSGRVYEQFF. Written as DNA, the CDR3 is TGTGCCAGCAGTGAACCTAGCGGGAGGGTCTATGAGCAGTTCTTC. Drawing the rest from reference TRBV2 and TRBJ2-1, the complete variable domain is EPEVTQTPSHQVTQMGQEVILRCVPISNHLYFYWYRQILGQKVEFLVSFYNNEISEKSEIFDDQFSVERPDGSNFTLKIRSTKLEDSAMYFCASSEPSGRVYEQFFGPGTRLTVL.

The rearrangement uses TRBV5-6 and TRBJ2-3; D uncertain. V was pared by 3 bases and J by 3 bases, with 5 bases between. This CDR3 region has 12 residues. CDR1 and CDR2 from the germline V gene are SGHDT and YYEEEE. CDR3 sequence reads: CASSSGTDTQYF. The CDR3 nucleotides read TGTGCCAGCAGCTCCGGGACAGATACGCAGTATTTT. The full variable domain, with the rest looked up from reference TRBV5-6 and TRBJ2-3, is DAGVTQSPTHLIKTRGQQVTLRCSPKSGHDTVSWYQQALGQGPQFIFQYYEEEERQRGNFPDRFSGHQFPNYSSELNVNALLLGDSALYLCASSSGTDTQYFGPGTRLTVL.

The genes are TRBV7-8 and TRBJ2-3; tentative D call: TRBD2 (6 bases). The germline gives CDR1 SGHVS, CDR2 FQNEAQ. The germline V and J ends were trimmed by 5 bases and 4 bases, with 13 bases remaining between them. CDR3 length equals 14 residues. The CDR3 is CASSVGTGSDTQYF. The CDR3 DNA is TGTGCCAGCAGCGTGGGGACTGGCTCAGATACGCAGTATTTT.

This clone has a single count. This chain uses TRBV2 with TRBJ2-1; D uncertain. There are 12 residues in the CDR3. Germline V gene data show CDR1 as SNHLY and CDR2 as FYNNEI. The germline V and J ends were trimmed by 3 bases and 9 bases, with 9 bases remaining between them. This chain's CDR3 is CASSDESGEQFF. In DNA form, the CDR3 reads TGTGCCAGCAGTGATGAGTCGGGTGAGCAGTTCTTC.

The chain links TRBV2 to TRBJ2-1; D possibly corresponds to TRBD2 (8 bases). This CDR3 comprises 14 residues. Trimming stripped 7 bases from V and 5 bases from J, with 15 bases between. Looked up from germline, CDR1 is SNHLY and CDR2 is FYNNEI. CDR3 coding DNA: TGTGCCAGCACCCGGGAGGGGGCGGACAATGAGCAGTTCTTC. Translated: CASTREGADNEQFF.

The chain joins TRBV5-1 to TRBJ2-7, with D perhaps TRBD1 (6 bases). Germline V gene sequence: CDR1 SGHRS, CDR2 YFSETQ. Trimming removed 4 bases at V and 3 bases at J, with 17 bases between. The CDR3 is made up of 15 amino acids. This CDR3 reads CASSILAGTSYEQYF. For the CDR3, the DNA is TGCGCCAGCAGCATCCTGGCCGGGACAAGCTACGAGCAGTACTTC.

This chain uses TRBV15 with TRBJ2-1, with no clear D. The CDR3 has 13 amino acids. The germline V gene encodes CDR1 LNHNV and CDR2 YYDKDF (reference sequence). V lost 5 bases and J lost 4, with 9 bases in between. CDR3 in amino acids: CATSPTLYNEQFF. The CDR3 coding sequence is TGTGCCACCAGCCCTACCCTATACAATGAGCAGTTCTTC.

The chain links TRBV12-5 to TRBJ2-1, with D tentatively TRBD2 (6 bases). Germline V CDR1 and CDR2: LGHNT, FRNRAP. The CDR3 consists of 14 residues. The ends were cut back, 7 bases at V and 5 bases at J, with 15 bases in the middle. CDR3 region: CASDRETADNEQFF. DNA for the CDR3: TGTGCTAGTGATCGGGAGACGGCGGACAATGAGCAGTTCTTC.

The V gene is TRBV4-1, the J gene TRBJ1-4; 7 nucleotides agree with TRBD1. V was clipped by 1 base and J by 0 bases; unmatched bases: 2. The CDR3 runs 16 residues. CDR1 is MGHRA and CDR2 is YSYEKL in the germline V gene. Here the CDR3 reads CASSQGQGATNEKLFF. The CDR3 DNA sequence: TGCGCCAGCAGCCAAGGACAGGGCGCAACTAATGAAAAACTGTTTTTT.

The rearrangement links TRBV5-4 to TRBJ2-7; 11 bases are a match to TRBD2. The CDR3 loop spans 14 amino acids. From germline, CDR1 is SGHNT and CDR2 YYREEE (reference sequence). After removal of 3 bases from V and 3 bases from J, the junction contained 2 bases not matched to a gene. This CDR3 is CASSSTSGIYEQYF. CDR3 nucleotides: TGTGCCAGCAGCTCGACTAGCGGGATCTACGAGCAGTACTTC.

Here the CDR3 reads CATMSPPGSYEQYF. Here the CDR3 DNA reads TGTGCCACCATGTCCCCCCCAGGGTCCTACGAGCAGTACTTC. The chain joins TRBV6-6 to TRBJ2-7, with D possibly being TRBD1 (5 bases). The V gene's germline CDR1 is MNHNY and CDR2 SVGAGI (reference sequence). The CDR3 extends over 14 amino acids. The ends were cut back, 10 bases at V and 1 base at J, with 17 bases in the middle.

CDR3 in amino acids: CASSEEVRMVTF. The CDR3 DNA reads TGTGCCAGCAGTGAAGAAGTCAGAATGGTCACCTTC. This chain links TRBV2 with TRBJ1-2; D is uncertain. Germline V lookup: CDR1 SNHLY, CDR2 FYNNEI. The CDR3 covers 12 residues. V was cut by 1 base and J by 13 bases, with 13 bases left in between.

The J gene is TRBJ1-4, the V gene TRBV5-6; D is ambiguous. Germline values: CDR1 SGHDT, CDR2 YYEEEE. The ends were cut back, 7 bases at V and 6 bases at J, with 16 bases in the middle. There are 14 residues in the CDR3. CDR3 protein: CASVSLGRDEKLFF. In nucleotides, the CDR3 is TGTGCCAGCGTCTCTTTAGGGAGAGATGAAAAACTGTTTTTT.

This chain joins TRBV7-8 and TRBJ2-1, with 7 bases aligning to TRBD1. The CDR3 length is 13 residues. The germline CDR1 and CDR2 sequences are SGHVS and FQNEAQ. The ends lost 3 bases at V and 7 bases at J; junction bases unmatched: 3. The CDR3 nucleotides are TGTGCCAGCAGCTTTACACAGGGGAATGAGCAGTTCTTC. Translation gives CASSFTQGNEQFF. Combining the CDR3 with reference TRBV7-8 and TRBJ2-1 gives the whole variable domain GAGVSQSPRYKVAKRGQDVALRCDPISGHVSLFWYQQALGQGPEFLTYFQNEAQLDKSGLPSDRFFAERPEGSVSTLKIQRTQQEDSAVYLCASSFTQGNEQFFGPGTRLTVL.

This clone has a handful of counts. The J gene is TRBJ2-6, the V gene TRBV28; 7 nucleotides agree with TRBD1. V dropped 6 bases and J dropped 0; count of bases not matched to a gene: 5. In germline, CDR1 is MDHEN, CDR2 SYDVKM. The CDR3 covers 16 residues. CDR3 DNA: TGTGCCAGCAGAGGACAGGCCAGCTCTGGGGCCAACGTCCTGACTTTC. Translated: CASRGQASSGANVLTF.

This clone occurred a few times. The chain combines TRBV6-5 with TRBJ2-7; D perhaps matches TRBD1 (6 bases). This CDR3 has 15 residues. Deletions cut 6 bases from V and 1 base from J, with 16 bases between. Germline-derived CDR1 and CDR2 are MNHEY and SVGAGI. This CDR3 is CASRRTVYGSYEQYF. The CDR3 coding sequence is TGTGCCAGCAGAAGGACAGTCTATGGGTCCTACGAGCAGTACTTC.

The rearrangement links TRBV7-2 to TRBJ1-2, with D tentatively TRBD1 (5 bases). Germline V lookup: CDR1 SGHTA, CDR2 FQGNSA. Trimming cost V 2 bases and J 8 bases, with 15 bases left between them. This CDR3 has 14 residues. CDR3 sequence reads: CASSLLSQGGGYTF. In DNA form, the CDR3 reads TGTGCCAGCAGCTTATTAAGTCAGGGAGGCGGCTACACCTTC.

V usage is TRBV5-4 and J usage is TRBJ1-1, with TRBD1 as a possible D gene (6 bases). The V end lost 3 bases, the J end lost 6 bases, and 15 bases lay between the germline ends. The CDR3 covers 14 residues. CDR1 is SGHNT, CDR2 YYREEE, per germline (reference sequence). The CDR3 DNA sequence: TGTGCCAGCAGCTCCCGGACAGTAGACGCTGAAGCTTTCTTT. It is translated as CASSSRTVDAEAFF.

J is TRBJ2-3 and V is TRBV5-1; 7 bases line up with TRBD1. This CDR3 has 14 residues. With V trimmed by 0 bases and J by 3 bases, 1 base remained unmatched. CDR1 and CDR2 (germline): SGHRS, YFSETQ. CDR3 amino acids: CASSLEGQTDTQYF. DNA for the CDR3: TGCGCCAGCAGCTTGGAGGGACAGACAGATACGCAGTATTTT. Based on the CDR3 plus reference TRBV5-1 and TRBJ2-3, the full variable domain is KAGVTQTPRYLIKTRGQQVTLSCSPISGHRSVSWYQQTPGQGLQFLFEYFSETQRNKGNFPGRFSGRQFSNSRSEMNVSTLELGDSALYLCASSLEGQTDTQYFGPGTRLTVL.

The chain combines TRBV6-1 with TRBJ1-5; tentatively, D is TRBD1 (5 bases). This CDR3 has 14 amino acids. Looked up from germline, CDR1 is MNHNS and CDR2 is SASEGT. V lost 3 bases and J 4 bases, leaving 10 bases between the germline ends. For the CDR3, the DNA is TGTGCCAGCAGTGAGTCGTCAGGGAATCAGCCCCAGCATTTT. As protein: CASSESSGNQPQHF.

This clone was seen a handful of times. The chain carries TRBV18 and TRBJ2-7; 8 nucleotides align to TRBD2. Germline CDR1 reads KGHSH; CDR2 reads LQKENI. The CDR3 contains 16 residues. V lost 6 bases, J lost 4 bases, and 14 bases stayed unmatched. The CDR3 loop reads CASSTLSGGTQYEQYF. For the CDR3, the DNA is TGTGCCAGCTCTACCTTAAGCGGGGGCACCCAATACGAGCAGTACTTC.

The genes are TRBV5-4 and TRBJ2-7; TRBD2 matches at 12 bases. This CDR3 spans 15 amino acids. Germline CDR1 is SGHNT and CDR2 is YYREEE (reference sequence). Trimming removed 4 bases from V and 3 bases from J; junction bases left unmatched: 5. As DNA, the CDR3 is TGTGCCAGCAGCCCGGGACTAGCGGGCTTCTACGAGCAGTACTTC. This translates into CASSPGLAGFYEQYF. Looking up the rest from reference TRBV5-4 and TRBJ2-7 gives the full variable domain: ETGVTQSPTHLIKTRGQQVTLRCSSQSGHNTVSWYQQALGQGPQFIFQYYREEENGRGNFPPRFSGLQFPNYSSELNVNALELDDSALYLCASSPGLAGFYEQYFGPGTRLTVT.

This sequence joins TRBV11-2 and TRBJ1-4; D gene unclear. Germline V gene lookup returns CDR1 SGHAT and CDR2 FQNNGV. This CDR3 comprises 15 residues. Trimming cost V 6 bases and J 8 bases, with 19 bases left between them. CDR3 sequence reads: CASRGIRVNPEKLFF. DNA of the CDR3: TGTGCCAGCAGAGGAATACGGGTAAACCCCGAAAAACTGTTTTTT.

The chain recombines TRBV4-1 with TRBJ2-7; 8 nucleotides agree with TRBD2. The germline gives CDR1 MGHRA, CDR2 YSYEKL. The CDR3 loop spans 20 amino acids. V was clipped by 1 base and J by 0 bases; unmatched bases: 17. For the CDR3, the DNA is TGCGCCAGCAGCCAAGCGCGGGGAGAGTGGGGCGGGGGGAGCTCCTACGAGCAGTACTTC. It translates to CASSQARGEWGGGSSYEQYF.

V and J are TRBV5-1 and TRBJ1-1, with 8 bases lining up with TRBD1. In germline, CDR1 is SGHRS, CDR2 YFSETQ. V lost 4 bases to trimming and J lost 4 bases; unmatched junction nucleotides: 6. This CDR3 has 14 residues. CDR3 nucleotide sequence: TGCGCCAGCAGCCCCGTAACAGGGGGCACTGAAGCTTTCTTT. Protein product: CASSPVTGGTEAFF.

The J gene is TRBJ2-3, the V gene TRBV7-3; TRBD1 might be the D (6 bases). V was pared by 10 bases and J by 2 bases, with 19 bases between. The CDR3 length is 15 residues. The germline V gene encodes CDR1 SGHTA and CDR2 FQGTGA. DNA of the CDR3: TGTGCCACCACTCTTATGGGACACCCCACAGATACGCAGTATTTT. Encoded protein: CATTLMGHPTDTQYF.

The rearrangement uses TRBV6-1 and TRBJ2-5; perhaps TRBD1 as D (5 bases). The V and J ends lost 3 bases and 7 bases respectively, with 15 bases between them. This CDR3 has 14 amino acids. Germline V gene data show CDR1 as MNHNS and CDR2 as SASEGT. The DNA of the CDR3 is TGTGCCAGCAGTGACGCCATTCAGGGTGTGACCCAGTACTTC. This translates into CASSDAIQGVTQYF.

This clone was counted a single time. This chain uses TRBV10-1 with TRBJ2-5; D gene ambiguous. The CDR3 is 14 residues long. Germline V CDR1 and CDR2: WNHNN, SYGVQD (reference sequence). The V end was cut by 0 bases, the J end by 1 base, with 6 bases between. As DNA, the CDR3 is TGCGCCAGCAGTGAGTCGTACATCCAAGAGACCCAGTACTTC. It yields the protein CASSESYIQETQYF.

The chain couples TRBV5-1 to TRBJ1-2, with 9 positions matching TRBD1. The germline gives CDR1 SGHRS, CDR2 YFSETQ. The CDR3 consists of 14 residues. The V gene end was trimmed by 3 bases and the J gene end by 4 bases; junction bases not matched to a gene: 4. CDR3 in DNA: TGCGCCAGCAGCTATACAGGGGGCGCCTATGGCTACACCTTC. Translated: CASSYTGGAYGYTF.